The clone carrying this TCR beta chain was observed a handful of times. Germline values: CDR1 SGHTS, CDR2 YDEGEE. The CDR3 loop spans 13 amino acids. The V gene lost 0 bases and the J gene lost 6 bases, with 7 bases spanning the gap. The table came from immunoSEQ multiplex PCR; TCRdb's copy has only in-frame clones and leaves some out. The top ten clones hold under 0.95% of a sample with under 300,000 clones, nearly 90% of them seen once. This entry comes from a study of blood T cell repertoires in COVID-19. Study-wide background: Samples taken during acute and convalescent COVID-19 were collected in the United States, Italy and Spain. T cells, B-cell-depleted T cells, or PBMCs provided the cDNA or gDNA that served as material.

The sequenced material came from peripheral blood. The rearrangement links TRBV5-8 to TRBJ1-5, with a weak D call TRBD1 (5 bases). The TCR was taken from a woman aged 30 to 39 with acute or convalescent COVID-19. Here the CDR3 DNA reads TGTGCCAGCAGCTTGGTCAGGGCTCAGCCCCAGCATTTT. Residues: CASSLVRAQPQHF.